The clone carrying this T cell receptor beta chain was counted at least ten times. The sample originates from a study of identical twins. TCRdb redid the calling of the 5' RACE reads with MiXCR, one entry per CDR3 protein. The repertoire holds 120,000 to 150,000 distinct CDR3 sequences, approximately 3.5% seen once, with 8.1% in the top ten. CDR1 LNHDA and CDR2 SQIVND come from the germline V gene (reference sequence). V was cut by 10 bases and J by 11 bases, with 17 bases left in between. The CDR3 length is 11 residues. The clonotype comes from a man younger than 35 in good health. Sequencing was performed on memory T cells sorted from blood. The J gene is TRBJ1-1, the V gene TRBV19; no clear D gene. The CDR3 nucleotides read TGTGCCACCTTGGGGAGGGCCCGCGCTTTCTTT. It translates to CATLGRARAFF.